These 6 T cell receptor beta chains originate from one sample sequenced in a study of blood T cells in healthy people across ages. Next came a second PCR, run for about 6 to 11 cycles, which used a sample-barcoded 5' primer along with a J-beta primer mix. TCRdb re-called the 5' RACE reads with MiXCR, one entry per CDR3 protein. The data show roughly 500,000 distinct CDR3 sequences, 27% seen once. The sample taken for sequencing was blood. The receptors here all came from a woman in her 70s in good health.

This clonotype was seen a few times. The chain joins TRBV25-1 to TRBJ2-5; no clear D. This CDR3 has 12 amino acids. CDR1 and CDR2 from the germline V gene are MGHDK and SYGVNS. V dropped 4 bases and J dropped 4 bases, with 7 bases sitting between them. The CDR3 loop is CASSGHRETQYF. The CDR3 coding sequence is TGTGCCAGCAGTGGACACCGAGAGACCCAGTACTTC.

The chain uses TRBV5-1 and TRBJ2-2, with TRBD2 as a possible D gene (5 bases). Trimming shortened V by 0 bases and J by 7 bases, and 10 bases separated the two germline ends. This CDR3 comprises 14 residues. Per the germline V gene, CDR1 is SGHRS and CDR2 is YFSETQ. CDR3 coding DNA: TGCGCCAGCAGCTTGGTGGGGAGTAACGGGGAGCTGTTTTTT. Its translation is CASSLVGSNGELFF.

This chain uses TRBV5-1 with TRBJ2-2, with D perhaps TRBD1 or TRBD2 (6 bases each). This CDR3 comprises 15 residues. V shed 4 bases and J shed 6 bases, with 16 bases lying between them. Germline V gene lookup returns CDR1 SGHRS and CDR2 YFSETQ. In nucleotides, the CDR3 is TGCGCCAGCAGCCGCCCTGGAGGGGGGCCCGGGGAGCTGTTTTTT. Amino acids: CASSRPGGGPGELFF.

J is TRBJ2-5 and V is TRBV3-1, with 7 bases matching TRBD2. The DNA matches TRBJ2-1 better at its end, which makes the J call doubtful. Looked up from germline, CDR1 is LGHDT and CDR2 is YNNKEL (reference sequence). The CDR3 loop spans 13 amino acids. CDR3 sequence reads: CASSQGTRGEQFF. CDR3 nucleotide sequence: TGTGCCAGCAGCCAAGGGACTAGAGGTGAGCAGTTCTTC.

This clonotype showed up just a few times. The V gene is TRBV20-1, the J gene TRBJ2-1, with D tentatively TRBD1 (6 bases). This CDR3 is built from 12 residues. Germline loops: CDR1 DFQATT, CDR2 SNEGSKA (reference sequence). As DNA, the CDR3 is TGCAGGGCCTTTGGACAGAACAATGAGCAGTTCTTC. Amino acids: CRAFGQNNEQFF.

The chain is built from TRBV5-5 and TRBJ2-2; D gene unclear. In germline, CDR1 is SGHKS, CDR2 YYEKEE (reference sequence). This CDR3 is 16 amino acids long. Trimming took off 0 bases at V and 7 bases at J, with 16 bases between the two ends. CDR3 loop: CASSLVGRVDIGELFF. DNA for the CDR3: TGTGCCAGCAGCTTGGTCGGAAGGGTTGACATCGGGGAGCTGTTTTTT.